The rows below give T cell receptor beta chains drawn from one sample of a study of blood T cells in healthy people across ages. TCRdb processed the 5' RACE reads anew with MiXCR; each CDR3 protein has one entry. Of around 1,500,000 distinct CDR3 sequences detected, 28% appear once; the ten largest clones hold about 7.7%. The sequenced sample was blood. These receptors all stem from a woman between 25 and 40 years old in good health. CDR3s include the opening cysteine and the closing phenylalanine or tryptophan. The order of the fields is V gene, CDR3 protein.

V gene: TRBV12-3/TRBV12-4
CDR3 protein: CASSGTSGSGLEVEQFF

V gene: TRBV7-9
CDR3 protein: CASSIPGLAGSRSSYNEQFF

V gene: TRBV5-1
CDR3 protein: CASSLGLRANYGYTF

V gene: TRBV9
CDR3 protein: CASSPKGLTDTQYF

V gene: TRBV2
CDR3 protein: CASSEALPRGLTDTQYF

V gene: TRBV2
CDR3 protein: CVSRQPDGHEQYF

V gene: TRBV4-2
CDR3 protein: CASSPGGTQGSEAFF

V gene: TRBV20-1
CDR3 protein: CSAKPWDHSSYEQYF

V gene: TRBV12-5
CDR3 protein: CASAGANGTGGSGNQPQHF

V gene: TRBV9
CDR3 protein: CASSTFLQGGTDTQYF

V gene: TRBV12-3/TRBV12-4
CDR3 protein: CASTNGGSSHEQFF

V gene: TRBV12-3/TRBV12-4
CDR3 protein: CASGPHGGAGAETQYF

V gene: TRBV15
CDR3 protein: CATSRDPQLETQYF

V gene: TRBV5-1
CDR3 protein: CASSRGPGGTPEQYF

V gene: TRBV29-1
CDR3 protein: CSVRLAGKDTQYF

V gene: TRBV10-3
CDR3 protein: CAISEPSEPYNEQFF